This TCR beta chain is drawn from a study of blood T cell repertoires in COVID-19. This clone was seen more than once but under ten times. CDR1 is LNHDA and CDR2 is SQIVND in the germline V gene (reference sequence). This CDR3 contains 14 residues. The germline V and J ends were trimmed by 5 bases and 5 bases, with 15 bases remaining between them. The repertoire was sequenced with immunoSEQ multiplex PCR; TCRdb's copy has only in-frame clones and lacks some. This table has roughly 180,000 clones, roughly 86% appearing once. This chain connects TRBV19 to TRBJ1-2; possibly TRBD1 for D (6 bases). The specimen was peripheral blood. The source of this sequence is a man aged 18 to 29 with acute or convalescent COVID-19. The DNA of the CDR3 is TGTGCCAGTAGTGCAACCGGGACACGTTATGGCTACACCTTC. Translation gives CASSATGTRYGYTF.